The clone carrying this T cell receptor (beta chain) showed up just once. Its antigen remains unknown. PCR used 60 Vbeta primers and 13 Jbeta primers. Measured with immunoSEQ multiplex PCR; TCRdb has only the in-frame clones, and not every one. The repertoire consists of 90,000 to 150,000 clones, with about 73% occurring once and the leading ten covering about 3.3%. In germline, CDR1 is SGHRS, CDR2 YFSETQ. This CDR3 region has 13 residues. The V and J ends lost 3 bases and 6 bases respectively, with 11 bases between them. This entry is derived from a study of cytomegalovirus exposure and HLA in healthy donors. Study-level results: Later on, a genetic analysis was performed. It linked a missense variant in DCLRE1C with V- and J-gene trimming of TCR beta. Under in vitro conditions, three CMV-associated chains were confirmed as specific for CMV antigens.

The chain recombines TRBV5-1 with TRBJ2-3; tentative D call: TRBD1 (6 bases). The source is a woman under 40 in good health and CMV-seropositive. Sequencing input: PBMCs. CDR3 DNA: TGCGCCAGCAGCTCGATTCAGGGGGATACGCAGTATTTT. It codes for CASSSIQGDTQYF.